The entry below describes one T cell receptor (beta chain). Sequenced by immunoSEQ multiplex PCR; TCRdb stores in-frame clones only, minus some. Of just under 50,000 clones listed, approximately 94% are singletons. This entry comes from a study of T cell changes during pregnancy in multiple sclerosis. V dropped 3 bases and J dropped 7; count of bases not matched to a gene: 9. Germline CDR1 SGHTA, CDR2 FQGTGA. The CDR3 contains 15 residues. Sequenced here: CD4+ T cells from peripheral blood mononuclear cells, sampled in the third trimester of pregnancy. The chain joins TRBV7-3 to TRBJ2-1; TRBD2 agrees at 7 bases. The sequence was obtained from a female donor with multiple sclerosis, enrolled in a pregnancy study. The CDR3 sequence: CASSLGGRALNEQFF. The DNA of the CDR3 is TGTGCCAGCAGCTTGGGAGGGAGGGCCCTGAATGAGCAGTTCTTC.